The clone carrying this TCR beta chain was detected once. As yet, its antigen is unknown. Sequenced by immunoSEQ multiplex PCR; TCRdb stores in-frame clones only, minus some. This sample has some 10,000 clones, with roughly 74% found just once. With 3 bases removed from V and 5 bases from J, the gap between germline ends came to 10 bases. CDR3 size: 13 residues. The germline gives CDR1 MNHEY, CDR2 SMNVEV (reference sequence). The sample belongs to a study of somatic mutations in cytotoxic T cells in rheumatoid arthritis. Study-level points and caveats: Clonality of CD8+ T cells, which was compared between rheumatoid arthritis patients and age-matched healthy controls, did not differ significantly.

Sequenced: CD8+ T cells sorted from blood. The V call is TRBV27, the J call TRBJ2-5; D gene unclear. The sequence came from a man between 60 and 75 years old in good health. CDR3 protein: CASSFTPGETQYF. Here the CDR3 DNA reads TGTGCCAGCAGTTTCACCCCCGGGGAGACCCAGTACTTC.